The 32 T cell receptor beta chains presented below share a single source sample, sequenced in a study of blood T cell repertoires in COVID-19. Assay used: immunoSEQ multiplex PCR; TCRdb lists only in-frame clones, some missing. In the table there are roughly 100,000 clones, 85% of which are singletons. Sequencing input: peripheral blood. The receptors here all came from a man in his fifties or sixties with acute or convalescent COVID-19.

Notes on this clone: No conserved phenylalanine or tryptophan ends this CDR3, so it is likely a read error. It is unclear where the CDR3 begins or ends on the DNA, so no DNA is shown, and the CDR3 is as TCRdb lists it. The V gene is TRBV7-2, the J gene TRBJ1-4; the table's D call TRBD1 went unverified against the DNA. In germline, CDR1 is SGHTA, CDR2 FQGNSA. The CDR3 adds up to 10 amino acids, both ends counted. CDR3: CASSFLQGKI.

This chain joins TRBV11-3 and TRBJ2-2; D gene unclear. CDR1 and CDR2 (germline): SGHNT, YENEEA. The length of the CDR3 is 14 residues. V was clipped by 3 bases and J by 1 base, with 6 bases between them. The DNA of the CDR3 is TGTGCCAGCAGCTTTCCCATGAACACCGGGGAGCTGTTTTTT. It codes for CASSFPMNTGELFF.

This clone was recorded only once. The chain is built from TRBV5-1 and TRBJ2-1, with TRBD1 matching over 8 bases. CDR3 length: 14 amino acids. Germline values: CDR1 SGHRS, CDR2 YFSETQ. Unmatched junction bases numbered 6, after V lost 6 bases and J lost 4 bases. Here the CDR3 DNA reads TGCGCCAGCACCCGGACAGGGTCGTACAATGAGCAGTTCTTC. It encodes CASTRTGSYNEQFF.

The chain carries TRBV28 and TRBJ2-7; the match to TRBD2 covers 7 bases. The germline V gene encodes CDR1 MDHEN and CDR2 SYDVKM. Trimming took 7 bases from V and 0 from J; bases not matched to a gene: 18. The CDR3 consists of 18 residues. CDR3 nucleotide sequence: TGTGCCAGCACGTACGGTCTCCCCCGGGAGGAAAGCTCCTACGAGCAGTACTTC. This translates into CASTYGLPREESSYEQYF.

The genes are TRBV18 and TRBJ2-1; D gene ambiguous. Per germline, CDR1 KGHSH and CDR2 LQKENI. The germline V and J ends were trimmed by 3 bases and 0 bases, with 9 bases remaining between them. The CDR3 totals 15 residues. CDR3 amino acids: CASSPLQDSYNEQFF. In DNA, the CDR3 is TGTGCCAGCTCACCTCTGCAGGACTCCTACAATGAGCAGTTCTTC.

The J gene is TRBJ1-1, the V gene TRBV19, with D possibly matching TRBD1 (6 bases). CDR3 length equals 14 residues. Germline lookup yields CDR1 LNHDA and CDR2 SQIVND (reference sequence). V was shortened by 6 bases and J by 1 base, with 12 bases between the two germline ends. The CDR3 protein is CASSLQGGNTEAFF. The CDR3 coding sequence is TGTGCCAGTAGCTTACAAGGGGGGAACACTGAAGCTTTCTTT.

This clone was observed once. The chain joins TRBV29-1 to TRBJ2-7; D perhaps matches TRBD1 (5 bases). The CDR3 extends over 14 amino acids. The germline V gene encodes CDR1 SQVTM and CDR2 ANQGSEA. V was trimmed by 1 base and J by 3 bases, leaving 13 bases between them. Written as DNA, the CDR3 is TGCAGCGTTGAAGTCGCAGGGATGGGCTACGAGCAGTACTTC. Its translation is CSVEVAGMGYEQYF.

This chain connects TRBV12-5 to TRBJ2-1; D remains unclear. The V and J ends lost 6 bases and 0 bases respectively, with 9 bases between them. Germline CDR1 reads LGHNT; CDR2 reads FRNRAP. The length of the CDR3 is 14 residues. The CDR3 spells CASGHSSSYNEQFF. In DNA form, the CDR3 reads TGTGCTAGTGGCCACAGTAGCTCCTACAATGAGCAGTTCTTC. Drawing the rest from reference TRBV12-5 and TRBJ2-1, the complete variable domain is DARVTQTPRHKVTEMGQEVTMRCQPILGHNTVFWYRQTMMQGLELLAYFRNRAPLDDSGMPKDRFSAEMPDATLATLKIQPSEPRDSAVYFCASGHSSSYNEQFFGPGTRLTVL.

This clone was found a few times. The chain employs TRBV19 and TRBJ1-2; 8 nucleotides line up with TRBD1. The J segment lost 4 bases and the V segment lost 6 bases, leaving 10 bases of the junction unmatched. The CDR3 is 15 amino acids. Germline-derived CDR1 and CDR2 are LNHDA and SQIVND (reference sequence). The CDR3 region is CASSPRQGNFYGYTF. CDR3 in DNA: TGTGCCAGTAGCCCTAGACAGGGGAACTTCTATGGCTACACCTTC.

V gene TRBV3-1 (or the pseudogene TRBV3-2) combines with J gene TRBJ1-1; D call uncertain. The germline CDR1 and CDR2 sequences are LGHDT and YNNKEL (reference sequence). The CDR3 extends over 13 amino acids. Trimming left V 1 base short and J 1 base short, with 4 bases between. The CDR3: CASSQVRNTEAFF. CDR3 bases: TGTGCCAGCAGCCAAGTCCGGAACACTGAAGCTTTCTTT.

The chain links TRBV3-1 (or the pseudogene TRBV3-2) to TRBJ1-6; D unresolved. The V gene's germline CDR1 is LGHDT and CDR2 YNNKEL (reference sequence). V lost 0 bases and J 9 bases, leaving 15 bases between the germline ends. This CDR3 is 16 amino acids long. DNA for the CDR3: TGTGCCAGCAGCCAAGATAGAGGGAAAATAAGTTCACCCCTCCACTTT. Its protein product is CASSQDRGKISSPLHF.

This chain uses TRBV7-3 with TRBJ2-1, with TRBD2 matching over 10 bases. V lost 3 bases and J lost 6; bases outside the gene matches: 5. The germline CDR1 and CDR2 sequences are SGHTA and FQGTGA. The CDR3 sequence is 15 residues long. This CDR3 is CASSLSSGSLNEQFF. CDR3 nucleotides: TGTGCCAGCAGCTTGTCTAGCGGGAGTCTCAATGAGCAGTTCTTC. Supplemented by reference TRBV7-3 and TRBJ2-1, the full variable domain reads GAGVSQTPSNKVTEKGKYVELRCDPISGHTALYWYRQSLGQGPEFLIYFQGTGAADDSGLPNDRFFAVRPEGSVSTLKIQRTERGDSAVYLCASSLSSGSLNEQFFGPGTRLTVL.

V gene TRBV7-2 combines with J gene TRBJ2-5; weak D call: TRBD1 (6 bases). Germline V gives CDR1 SGHTA, CDR2 FQGNSA. The CDR3 consists of 16 residues. Trimming stripped 0 bases from V and 2 bases from J, with 13 bases between. CDR3 nucleotide sequence: TGTGCCAGCAGCTTAGCGTCCCGGGGACAACAAGAGACCCAGTACTTC. This codes for CASSLASRGQQETQYF.

J is TRBJ1-5 and V is TRBV27, with TRBD1 matching over 9 bases. The CDR3 sequence is 15 residues long. V shed 2 bases, J shed 5 bases, and the junction held 4 bases outside the gene matches. Germline CDR1 is MNHEY and CDR2 is SMNVEV (reference sequence). Here the CDR3 DNA reads TGTGCCAGCAGTTTAACGACAGGGGGGTATCAGCCCCAGCATTTT. Amino acids: CASSLTTGGYQPQHF.

The CDR3 protein is CASSLGDRIQETQYF. The CDR3 DNA follows: TGCGCCAGCAGCCTCGGTGACAGAATCCAAGAGACCCAGTACTTC. The J gene is TRBJ2-5, the V gene TRBV5-1; tentatively, D is TRBD1 (5 bases). V lost 4 bases, J lost 1 base, and 14 bases lay in between. From germline, CDR1 is SGHRS and CDR2 YFSETQ. The CDR3 totals 15 residues.

This clone was counted a single time. This chain joins TRBV5-5 and TRBJ2-7; 9 bases map to TRBD1. The V and J ends lost 6 bases and 0 bases, in that order; junction bases with no gene match: 10. Germline assignment: CDR1 SGHKS and CDR2 YYEKEE (reference sequence). The CDR3 extends over 16 amino acids. The CDR3, as DNA: TGTGCCAGCAACCCCCCCGGGACAGGGATCTCCTACGAGCAGTACTTC. Translated, it gives CASNPPGTGISYEQYF.

V gene TRBV28 combines with J gene TRBJ2-1; D unclear. Germline CDR1 and CDR2: MDHEN and SYDVKM. Trimming took 3 bases from V and 7 from J, leaving 13 bases between them. CDR3 size: 14 residues. The CDR3 DNA reads TGTGCCAGCAGTTTTCCAAGCCTACAGAATGAGCAGTTCTTC. As protein: CASSFPSLQNEQFF.

CDR3 protein: CASSGHDRVLEAFF. The CDR3 nucleotides are TGTGCCAGCAGTGGACATGACAGGGTCCTTGAAGCTTTCTTT. J is TRBJ1-1 and V is TRBV2; 7 nucleotides match TRBD1. Trimming took 4 bases from V and 7 from J; bases not matched to a gene: 9. The CDR3 is 14 amino acids. Germline V gene data show CDR1 as SNHLY and CDR2 as FYNNEI.

A single count supports this clone. This CDR3 is CASSPQGYQETQYF. As DNA, the CDR3 is TGTGCCAGCAGTCCACAGGGATACCAAGAGACCCAGTACTTC. The rearrangement joins TRBV7-3 to TRBJ2-5, with D possibly TRBD1 on 6 matching bases. The V and J ends lost 6 bases and 0 bases respectively, with 11 bases between them. CDR1 is SGHTA and CDR2 is FQGTGA in the germline V gene. The CDR3 has 14 amino acids.

J is TRBJ2-7 and V is TRBV5-4; 7 nucleotides agree with TRBD1. The ends lost 3 bases at V and 4 bases at J; junction bases unmatched: 4. This CDR3 comprises 13 residues. Germline V gene data show CDR1 as SGHNT and CDR2 as YYREEE (reference sequence). In nucleotides, the CDR3 is TGTGCCAGCAGCTCCCCGGGACAGTACGAGCAGTACTTC. This sequence encodes CASSSPGQYEQYF.

The rearrangement uses TRBV7-8 and TRBJ2-7; TRBD2 aligns across 13 bases. There are 19 residues in the CDR3. CDR1 and CDR2 from the germline V gene are SGHVS and FQNEAQ. V trimming: 5 bases; J trimming: 3 bases; junction bases outside the gene matches: 16. The CDR3 reads CASSAFKPGLAGTDYEQYF. CDR3 bases: TGTGCCAGCAGCGCCTTTAAACCGGGACTAGCGGGAACAGACTACGAGCAGTACTTC.

The genes are TRBV5-1 and TRBJ1-3, with D maybe TRBD1 (6 bases). Germline values: CDR1 SGHRS, CDR2 YFSETQ. V lost 0 bases and J 0 bases, leaving 22 bases between the germline ends. The CDR3 has 20 residues. CDR3 region: CASSLEGQPTKNLSGNTIYF. The DNA for the CDR3 is TGCGCCAGCAGCTTGGAAGGACAGCCGACTAAAAATCTCTCTGGAAACACCATATATTTT. Complete variable domain (other parts from reference TRBV5-1 and TRBJ1-3): KAGVTQTPRYLIKTRGQQVTLSCSPISGHRSVSWYQQTPGQGLQFLFEYFSETQRNKGNFPGRFSGRQFSNSRSEMNVSTLELGDSALYLCASSLEGQPTKNLSGNTIYFGEGSWLTVV.

DNA for the CDR3: TGTGCCAGCAGCTTGTTACTAGCCTACGAGCAGTACTTC. This translates into CASSLLLAYEQYF. The gene calls are TRBV5-6 and TRBJ2-7; tentatively, D is TRBD2 (5 bases). Germline loops: CDR1 SGHDT, CDR2 YYEEEE. The CDR3 consists of 13 residues. With 1 base removed from V and 2 bases from J, the gap between germline ends came to 7 bases.

This chain connects TRBV7-9 to TRBJ2-5; TRBD1 matches at 9 bases. V shed 6 bases, J shed 5 bases, and the junction held 7 bases outside the gene matches. This CDR3 spans 14 amino acids. Germline V gene lookup returns CDR1 SEHNR and CDR2 FQNEAQ (reference sequence). DNA of the CDR3: TGTGCCAGCAGGACCGGGACAGGGAAGGAGACCCAGTACTTC. Protein: CASRTGTGKETQYF.

The chain joins TRBV7-3 to TRBJ2-7; 7 nucleotides match TRBD1. Looked up from germline, CDR1 is SGHTA and CDR2 is FQGTGA. The CDR3 extends over 16 amino acids. V was clipped by 5 bases and J by 7 bases; unmatched bases: 17. The CDR3 sequence: CASSTGPGQMIWEQYF. The CDR3, as DNA: TGTGCCAGCAGCACAGGGCCGGGACAGATGATTTGGGAGCAGTACTTC.

V is TRBV6-1 and J is TRBJ2-5, with D maybe TRBD1 (6 bases). CDR3 length: 15 residues. Germline-derived CDR1 and CDR2 are MNHNS and SASEGT. V lost 0 bases and J lost 5, with 13 bases in between. The CDR3 loop is CASSEATGPLETQYF. The CDR3, as DNA: TGTGCCAGCAGTGAAGCGACAGGACCTTTGGAGACCCAGTACTTC.

The chain combines TRBV20-1 with TRBJ1-1; the D is unclear. The germline V gene encodes CDR1 DFQATT and CDR2 SNEGSKA (reference sequence). The CDR3 is 15 amino acids. V was cut by 3 bases and J by 0 bases, with 14 bases left in between. CDR3 sequence (DNA): TGCAGTGCTAGTGGAGGGTCCCCCTTGAACACTGAAGCTTTCTTT. Translation: CSASGGSPLNTEAFF.

The chain links TRBV5-1 to TRBJ2-7, with 12 bases matching TRBD2. This CDR3 is built from 16 residues. Trimming cost V 0 bases and J 5 bases; bases outside gene matches: 6. Germline V gene data show CDR1 as SGHRS and CDR2 as YFSETQ. Here the CDR3 DNA reads TGCGCCAGCAGCTTGGATGGGACTAGCGGGTGGGACGAGCAGTACTTC. Protein: CASSLDGTSGWDEQYF.

The chain has TRBV5-4 and TRBJ2-5, with a weak D call TRBD2 (6 bases). The CDR3 totals 13 residues. CDR1 and CDR2 (germline): SGHNT, YYREEE (reference sequence). The V gene lost 4 bases and the J gene lost 5 bases, with 12 bases spanning the gap. CDR3 sequence reads: CASSTSGGETQYF. DNA for the CDR3: TGTGCCAGCAGCACCTCCGGAGGGGAGACCCAGTACTTC.

This clone was counted once. V is TRBV2 and J is TRBJ2-1, with 8 nucleotides matching TRBD2. From germline, CDR1 is SNHLY and CDR2 FYNNEI. The CDR3 consists of 17 residues. Trimming removed 0 bases from V and 3 bases from J; junction bases left unmatched: 7. As DNA, the CDR3 is TGTGCCAGCAGTGAAGCGCTCAGCGGGGGCCTCTACAATGAGCAGTTCTTC. This encodes CASSEALSGGLYNEQFF.

The chain links TRBV11-2 to TRBJ2-1, with 9 bases matching TRBD2. The length of the CDR3 is 14 residues. Germline values: CDR1 SGHAT, CDR2 FQNNGV. V was pared by 6 bases and J by 9 bases, with 9 bases of the junction left unmatched. CDR3 in amino acids: CASSRPSGASEQFF. DNA of the CDR3: TGTGCCAGCAGTAGGCCTAGCGGGGCCTCTGAGCAGTTCTTC.

V is TRBV9 and J is TRBJ2-7; D not resolved. The CDR3 sequence is 13 residues long. Trimming removed 4 bases at V and 5 bases at J, with 13 bases between. CDR1 is SGDLS, CDR2 YYNGEE, per germline. The DNA of the CDR3 is TGTGCCAGCAGCCCCCCCACTGGGCACGAGCAGTACTTC. Protein product: CASSPPTGHEQYF.